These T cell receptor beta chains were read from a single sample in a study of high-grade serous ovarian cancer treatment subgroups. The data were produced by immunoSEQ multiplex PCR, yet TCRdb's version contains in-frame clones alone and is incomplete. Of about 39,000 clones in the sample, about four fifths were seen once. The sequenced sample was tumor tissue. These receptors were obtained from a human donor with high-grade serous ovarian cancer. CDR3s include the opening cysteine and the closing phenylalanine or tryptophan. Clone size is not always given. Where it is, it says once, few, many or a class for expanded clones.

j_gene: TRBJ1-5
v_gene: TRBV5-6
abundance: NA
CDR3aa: CASSSWGKYQPQHF

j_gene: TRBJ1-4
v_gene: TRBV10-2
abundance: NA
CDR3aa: CASSVNVEATNEKLFF

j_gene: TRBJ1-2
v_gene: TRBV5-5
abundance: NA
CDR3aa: CASSIIQGALGYTF

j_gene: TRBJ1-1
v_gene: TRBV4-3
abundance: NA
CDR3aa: CASSQWRENTEAFF

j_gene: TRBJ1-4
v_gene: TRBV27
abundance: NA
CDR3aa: CASSLKRAVNEKLFF

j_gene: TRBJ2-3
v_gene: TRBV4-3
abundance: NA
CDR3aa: CASSQGASTDTQYF

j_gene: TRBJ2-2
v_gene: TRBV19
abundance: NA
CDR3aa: CASSITAHTGELFF

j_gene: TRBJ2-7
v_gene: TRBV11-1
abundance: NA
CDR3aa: CACREWQYF

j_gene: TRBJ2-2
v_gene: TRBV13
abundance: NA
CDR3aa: CASSLGLAGITGELFF

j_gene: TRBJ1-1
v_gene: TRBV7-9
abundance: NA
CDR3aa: CASSLGGLEAFF

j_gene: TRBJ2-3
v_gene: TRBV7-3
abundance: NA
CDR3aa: CASSQGAGTDTQYF

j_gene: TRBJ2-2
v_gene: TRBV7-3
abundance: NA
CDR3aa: CASSRGPGANGELFF

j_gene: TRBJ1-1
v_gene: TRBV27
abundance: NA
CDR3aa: CASSPTPEAFF

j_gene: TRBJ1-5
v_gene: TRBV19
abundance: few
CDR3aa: CASSLDRGTQPQHF

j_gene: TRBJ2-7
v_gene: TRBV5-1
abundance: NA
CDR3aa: CASSLAGGVYEQYF

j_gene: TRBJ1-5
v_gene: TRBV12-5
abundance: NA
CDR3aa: CASGLGPGSSSSNQPQHF

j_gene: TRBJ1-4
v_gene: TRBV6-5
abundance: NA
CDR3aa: CASSYSLGATNEKLFF

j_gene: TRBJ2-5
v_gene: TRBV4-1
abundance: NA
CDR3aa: CASSQFATDQETQYF

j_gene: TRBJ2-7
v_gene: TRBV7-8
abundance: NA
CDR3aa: CASSLEVGDRGGEQYF

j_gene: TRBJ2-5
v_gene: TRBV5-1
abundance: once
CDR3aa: CASSLGLAMETQYF

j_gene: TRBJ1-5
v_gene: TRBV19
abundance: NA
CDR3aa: CASTDRAGQPQHF

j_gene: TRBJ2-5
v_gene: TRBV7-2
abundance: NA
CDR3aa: CASRGQETQYF